A selection of T cell receptor beta chains follows, all from one sample in a study of beta chain features in type 1 diabetes. Assay used: immunoSEQ multiplex PCR; TCRdb lists only in-frame clones, some missing. The sample gives more than 300,000 clones, approximately 12% of which show up once; 0.017% is in the top ten. The sequencing sample was made of naive CD4+ T cells from blood. All receptors derive from a man younger than 35 in good health. CDR3s include the opening cysteine and the closing phenylalanine or tryptophan. D genes are given only for firm matches. Only part of the rows carry a size: once, few, many, or a class if the clone is expanded.

j_call	v_call	d_call	clone_size	cdr3_nt	cdr3_aa
TRBJ1-2	TRBV4-2	.	few	TGTGCCAGCAGCCAAGGCAGGGTAAATTACTTCGACTATGGCTACACCTTC	CASSQGRVNYFDYGYTF
TRBJ2-3	TRBV4-3	.	few	TGCGCCAGCAGCCAAGGAAGGGGGTGGGATACGCAGTATTTT	CASSQGRGWDTQYF
TRBJ2-7	TRBV11-3	.	.	TGTGCCAGCAGCTTAACTGATACCTACGAGCAGTACTTC	CASSLTDTYEQYF
TRBJ2-7	TRBV5-1	TRBD1	few	TGCGCCAGCAGCCTTGGACAGGACGTGGGCACAGTCTTC	CASSLGQDVGTVF
TRBJ2-1	TRBV9	.	few	TGTGCCAGCAGGGGGAGGGGGGACGGAGGACACAATGAGCAGTTCTTC	CASRGRGDGGHNEQFF
TRBJ2-1	TRBV29-1	.	few	TGCAGCGTTGACTTCCAGGGGCGGAATGAGCAGTTCTTC	CSVDFQGRNEQFF
TRBJ2-7	TRBV5-1	TRBD2	.	TGCGCCAGCAGCTCCACCGGACTAGCGGGAGCCTACGAGCAGTACTTC	CASSSTGLAGAYEQYF
TRBJ2-1	TRBV9	TRBD1	.	TGTGCCAGCACCAAACGGGGGGACAGGGCCCCCAATGAGCAGTTCTTC	CASTKRGDRAPNEQFF
TRBJ2-3	TRBV7-3	.	.	TGTGCCAGCAGCTTACTCCCTAGAGATACGCAGTATTTT	CASSLLPRDTQYF
TRBJ1-5	TRBV6-4	.	.	TGTGCCAGCAGTGACTCCTCCACAGGGCTCCAGCATTTT	CASSDSSTGLQHF
TRBJ1-5	TRBV27	.	.	TGTGCCAGCAGTCTGCACTTTGGTCAGCCCCAGCATTTT	CASSLHFGQPQHF
TRBJ2-2	TRBV5-1	TRBD1	.	TGCGCCAGCTCGGGACAGGGGGCCACCGGGGAGCTGTTTTTT	CASSGQGATGELFF
TRBJ2-2	TRBV6-5	.	few	TGTGCCACCGCCTGGCAGAAAGTGAACACCGGGGAGCTGTTTTTT	CATAWQKVNTGELFF
TRBJ2-7	TRBV28	.	few	TGTGCCAGCAGTCCCCCCCGGTACGAGCAGTACTTC	CASSPPRYEQYF
TRBJ2-7	TRBV30	TRBD1	.	TGTGCCTGGAGTGACAGGGGGAACGAGCAGTACTTC	CAWSDRGNEQYF
TRBJ1-2	TRBV7-2	TRBD1	few	TGTGCCAGCAGCCTGGGACAGGGCAGACCTGGCTACACCTTC	CASSLGQGRPGYTF
TRBJ2-6	TRBV2	TRBD2	few	TGTGCCAGCAGGAGGACTAGAATGGGTCCGATTTCTGGGGCCAACGTCCTGACTTTC	CASRRTRMGPISGANVLTF
TRBJ1-3	TRBV7-9	.	few	TGTGCCAGCAGCTTCCGAGACATCTCAACCTCTGGAAACACCATATATTTT	CASSFRDISTSGNTIYF
TRBJ2-4	TRBV2	.	.	TGTGCCAGCAGCGGCCTCGGGGGGCCCAAAAACATTCAGTACTTC	CASSGLGGPKNIQYF
TRBJ2-1	TRBV18	TRBD1	few	TGTGCCAGCTCACGACAGGGCAATGAGCAGTTCTTC	CASSRQGNEQFF
TRBJ2-1	TRBV29-1	TRBD2	.	TGCAGCGTCCGCCTAGCGGGGGGATACAATGAGCAGTTCTTC	CSVRLAGGYNEQFF
TRBJ2-7	TRBV29-1	.	few	TGCAGCGTTGAACAGGACTCCTACGAGCAGTACTTC	CSVEQDSYEQYF
TRBJ2-3	TRBV5-6	.	.	TGTGCCAGCAGCTTGGCGCGGACAGAGACGCAGTATTTT	CASSLARTETQYF
TRBJ2-3	TRBV4-2	.	.	TGTGCCAGCAGCCAAGAAGGAGACACAGATACGCAGTATTTT	CASSQEGDTDTQYF
TRBJ2-7	TRBV6-5	TRBD2	few	TGTGCCAGCAGTTACTCTTCGGGGGGATCAACCTACGAGCAGTACTTC	CASSYSSGGSTYEQYF
TRBJ2-7	TRBV27	.	few	TGTGCCAGCCAGTCCCAGGGTTCCGAGCAGTACTTC	CASQSQGSEQYF
TRBJ2-1	TRBV7-2	.	.	TGTGCCAGCAGCACCGGACAGCAGAATGAGCAGTTCTTC	CASSTGQQNEQFF
TRBJ2-2	TRBV5-1	TRBD1	few	TGCGCCAGCAGCTTGACACCCGGGACAGGGGGCAGGACCGGGGAGCTGTTTTTT	CASSLTPGTGGRTGELFF
TRBJ2-5	TRBV28	TRBD1	.	TGTGCCAGCAGTGTAACCCCGGGACAGTACCAAGAGACCCAGTACTTC	CASSVTPGQYQETQYF
TRBJ2-2	TRBV28	TRBD1	.	TGTGCCAGCAGCCCGCACAGGGGGCGAACCGGGGAGCTGTTTTTT	CASSPHRGRTGELFF
TRBJ1-2	TRBV23-1	.	many	TGCGCCAGCAGTCAATCGAGCAAGGGCTACACCTTC	CASSQSSKGYTF
TRBJ2-7	TRBV18	.	.	TGTGCCAGCTCACCTGGGACTTCCTACGAGCAGTACTTC	CASSPGTSYEQYF
TRBJ1-5	TRBV9	TRBD1	few	TGTGCCAGCAGCCCGGGACAGATCTTTAACCAGCCCCAGCATTTT	CASSPGQIFNQPQHF
TRBJ2-3	TRBV7-2	TRBD2	few	TGTGCCAGCAGCCTCAGTCTAGCGGGGTCAAGGGATACGCAGTATTTT	CASSLSLAGSRDTQYF
TRBJ2-1	TRBV25-1	.	.	TGTGCCAGCAGTGATACAGGGCCGAACTCCTACAATGAGCAGTTCTTC	CASSDTGPNSYNEQFF
TRBJ2-7	TRBV4-3	.	.	TGCGCCAGCAGCCCACAGGGAGAGGTCCCCTACGAGCAGTACTTC	CASSPQGEVPYEQYF
TRBJ2-1	TRBV28	.	once	TGTACCAGCAGTATCACGACAGTCCCCGGCTCCTACAATGAGCAGTTCTTC	CTSSITTVPGSYNEQFF
TRBJ2-2	TRBV6-5	TRBD1	few	TGTGCCACTACAGGGGACACCGGGGAGCTGTTTTTT	CATTGDTGELFF
TRBJ1-1	TRBV7-9	.	.	TGTGCCAGCAGCTTAGCAGGGGCGCTGGCCACTGAAGCTTTCTTT	CASSLAGALATEAFF
TRBJ2-1	TRBV5-1	TRBD1	.	TGCGCCAGCAGATACACAGGGGTTGAGCAGTTCTTC	CASRYTGVEQFF
TRBJ2-2	TRBV28	TRBD1	.	TGTGCCAGCAGTGGGACAGGGAACGGGGAGCTGTTTTTT	CASSGTGNGELFF
TRBJ2-1	TRBV11-3	.	.	TGTGCCAGCAGCCCGTATCGGGGAGTTGAGCAGTTCTTC	CASSPYRGVEQFF
TRBJ1-4	TRBV7-9	.	.	TGTGCCAGCAACAGCGAAAAACTGTTTTTT	CASNSEKLFF
TRBJ2-3	TRBV9	TRBD2	few	TGTGCCAGCAGCCTCAGCGGGACTTTCACAGATACGCAGTATTTT	CASSLSGTFTDTQYF
TRBJ2-2	TRBV30	.	few	TGTGCCTGGAGTGTATATGCGGGAAACACCGGGGAGCTGTTTTTT	CAWSVYAGNTGELFF
TRBJ2-1	TRBV6-5	TRBD2	.	TGTGCCAGCAGTTACTCGTCTAGCGGGGGCAATGAGCAGTTCTTC	CASSYSSSGGNEQFF
TRBJ2-1	TRBV5-1	TRBD2	.	TGCGCCAGCAGCCAGCGGGACTACAATGAGCAGTTCTTC	CASSQRDYNEQFF